Listed here are 8 T cell receptor beta chains from one sample, sequenced in a study of blood T cells in healthy people across ages. Primers used in a second PCR of roughly 7 to 12 cycles were a sample-barcoded 5' primer and a J-beta primer mix. One entry per CDR3 protein, called by TCRdb with MiXCR from the 5' RACE reads. The data contain 450,000 to 700,000 distinct CDR3 sequences, approximately 30% of them singletons. Sequencing input: blood. All receptors come from a woman in her seventies in good health.

This clonotype has just a few counts. The rearrangement joins TRBV10-3 to TRBJ2-5, with D perhaps matching TRBD1 (5 bases). This CDR3 is 14 amino acids long. The V gene's germline CDR1 is ENHRY and CDR2 SYGVKD. V lost 2 bases and J lost 3, with 10 bases in between. CDR3 bases: TGTGCCATCAGTGAGAGTGGCAGGGAAGAGACCCAGTACTTC. It yields the protein CAISESGREETQYF.

The chain combines TRBV20-1 with TRBJ1-3; D ambiguous. The CDR3 length is 14 residues. Between the trimmed V and J ends, which lost 1 base and 7 bases, there was a span of 14 bases. Per germline, CDR1 DFQATT and CDR2 SNEGSKA (reference sequence). CDR3 protein: CSARGPSRANTIYF. The CDR3 DNA sequence: TGCAGTGCTAGAGGTCCCAGCCGAGCGAACACCATATATTTT.

The rearrangement links TRBV11-2 to TRBJ2-2; tentative D call: TRBD2 (5 bases). Per germline, CDR1 SGHAT and CDR2 FQNNGV. V was clipped by 4 bases and J by 7 bases, with 7 bases between them. The CDR3 contains 12 residues. The CDR3 DNA reads as TGTGCCAGCAGCTCGGAGGTCGGGGAGCTGTTTTTT. Protein sequence: CASSSEVGELFF.

The rearrangement joins TRBV20-1 to TRBJ2-7; 8 bases align to TRBD1. CDR3 length: 13 amino acids. J was trimmed by 1 base and V by 3 bases; bases with no gene match: 2. The germline V gene has CDR1 DFQATT and CDR2 SNEGSKA (reference sequence). The CDR3 reads CSASWDRSYEQYF. CDR3 in DNA: TGCAGTGCTAGCTGGGACAGGTCCTACGAGCAGTACTTC.

The chain employs TRBV20-1 and TRBJ2-1, with 7 bases that match TRBD1. CDR3 size: 12 residues. Trimming cost V 3 bases and J 7 bases; bases outside gene matches: 3. From germline, CDR1 is DFQATT and CDR2 SNEGSKA (reference sequence). The CDR3 nucleotides are TGCAGTGCTAGTAGGGGGCCGAATGAGCAGTTCTTC. Translation: CSASRGPNEQFF.

In its sample, this clonotype was seen a few times. CDR3 region: CAITQGAIGSGNTIYF. As DNA, the CDR3 is TGTGCCATTACACAGGGGGCGATAGGTTCTGGAAACACCATATATTTT. The chain recombines TRBV10-3 with TRBJ1-3; TRBD1 agrees at 9 bases. Germline CDR1 is ENHRY and CDR2 is SYGVKD. This CDR3 is 16 amino acids long. J gave up 1 base and V 9 bases, and 10 bases lay outside the gene matches.

The V call is TRBV7-9, the J call TRBJ1-1, with D possibly matching TRBD1 (6 bases). This CDR3 is 16 amino acids long. The ends were cut back, 3 bases at V and 1 base at J, with 15 bases in the middle. CDR1 and CDR2 from the germline V gene are SEHNR and FQNEAQ (reference sequence). In DNA, the CDR3 is TGTGCCAGCAGCTTCCGAATGGGGGCCCCGAACACTGAAGCTTTCTTT. This sequence encodes CASSFRMGAPNTEAFF. Drawing the rest from reference TRBV7-9 and TRBJ1-1, the complete variable domain is DTGVSQNPRHKITKRGQNVTFRCDPISEHNRLYWYRQTLGQGPEFLTYFQNEAQLEKSRLLSDRFSAERPKGSFSTLEIQRTEQGDSAMYLCASSFRMGAPNTEAFFGQGTRLTVV.

This chain links TRBV5-6 with TRBJ1-2; D unresolved. Germline-derived CDR1 and CDR2 are SGHDT and YYEEEE. The CDR3 loop spans 13 amino acids. The V and J ends lost 3 bases and 3 bases respectively, with 9 bases between them. CDR3 sequence reads: CASSSGVHYGYTF. CDR3 nucleotides: TGTGCCAGCAGCTCCGGGGTTCACTATGGCTACACCTTC.